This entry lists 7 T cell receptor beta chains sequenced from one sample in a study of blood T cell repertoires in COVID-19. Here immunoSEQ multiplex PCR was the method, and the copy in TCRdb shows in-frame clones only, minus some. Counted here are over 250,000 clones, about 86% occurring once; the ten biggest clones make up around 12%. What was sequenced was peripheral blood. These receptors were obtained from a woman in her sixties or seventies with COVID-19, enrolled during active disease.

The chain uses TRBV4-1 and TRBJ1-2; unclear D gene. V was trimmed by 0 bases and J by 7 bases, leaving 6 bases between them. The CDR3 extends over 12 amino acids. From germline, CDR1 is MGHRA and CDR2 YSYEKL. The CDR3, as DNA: TGCGCCAGCAGCCAAGAGATCGGTGGCTACACCTTC. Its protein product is CASSQEIGGYTF.

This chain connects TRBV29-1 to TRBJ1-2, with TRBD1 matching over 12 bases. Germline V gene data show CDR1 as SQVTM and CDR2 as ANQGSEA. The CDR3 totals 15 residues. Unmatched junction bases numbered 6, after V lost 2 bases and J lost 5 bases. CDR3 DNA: TGCAGCGTTGAAAAACCGGGACAGGGGGCATATGGCTACACCTTC. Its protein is CSVEKPGQGAYGYTF. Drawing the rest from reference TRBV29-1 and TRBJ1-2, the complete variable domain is SAVISQKPSRDICQRGTSLTIQCQVDSQVTMMFWYRQQPGQSLTLIATANQGSEATYESGFVIDKFPISRPNLTFSTLTVSNMSPEDSSIYLCSVEKPGQGAYGYTFGSGTRLTVV.

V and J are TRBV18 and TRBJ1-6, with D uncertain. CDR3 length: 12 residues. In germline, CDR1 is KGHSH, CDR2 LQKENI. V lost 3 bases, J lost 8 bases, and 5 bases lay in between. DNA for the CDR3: TGTGCCAGCTCACCTGGAGATTCACCCCTCCACTTT. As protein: CASSPGDSPLHF.

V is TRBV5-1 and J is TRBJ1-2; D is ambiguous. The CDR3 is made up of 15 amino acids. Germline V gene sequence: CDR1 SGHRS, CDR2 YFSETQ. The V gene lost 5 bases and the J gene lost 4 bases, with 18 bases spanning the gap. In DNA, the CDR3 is TGCGCCAGCAGACTAGACACGTTCCGAATCTATGGCTACACCTTC. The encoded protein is CASRLDTFRIYGYTF.

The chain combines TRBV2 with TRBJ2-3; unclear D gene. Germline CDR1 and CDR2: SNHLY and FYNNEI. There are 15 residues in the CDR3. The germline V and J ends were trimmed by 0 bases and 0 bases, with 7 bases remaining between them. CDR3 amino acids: CASSEAGLSTDTQYF. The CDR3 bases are TGTGCCAGCAGTGAAGCGGGCCTTAGCACAGATACGCAGTATTTT.

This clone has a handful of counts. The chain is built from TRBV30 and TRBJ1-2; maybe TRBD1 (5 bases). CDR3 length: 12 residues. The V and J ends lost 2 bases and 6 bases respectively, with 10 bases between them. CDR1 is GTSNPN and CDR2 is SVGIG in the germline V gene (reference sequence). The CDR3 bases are TGTGCCTGGAGTCTCGCACAGGATGGCTACACCTTC. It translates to CAWSLAQDGYTF.

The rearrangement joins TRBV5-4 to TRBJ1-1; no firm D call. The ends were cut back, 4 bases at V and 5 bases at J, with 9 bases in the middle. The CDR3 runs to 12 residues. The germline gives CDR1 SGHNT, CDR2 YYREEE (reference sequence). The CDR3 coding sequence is TGTGCCAGCAGCCTTACCGGGACTGAAGCTTTCTTT. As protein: CASSLTGTEAFF. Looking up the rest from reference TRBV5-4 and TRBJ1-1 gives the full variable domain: ETGVTQSPTHLIKTRGQQVTLRCSSQSGHNTVSWYQQALGQGPQFIFQYYREEENGRGNFPPRFSGLQFPNYSSELNVNALELDDSALYLCASSLTGTEAFFGQGTRLTVV.